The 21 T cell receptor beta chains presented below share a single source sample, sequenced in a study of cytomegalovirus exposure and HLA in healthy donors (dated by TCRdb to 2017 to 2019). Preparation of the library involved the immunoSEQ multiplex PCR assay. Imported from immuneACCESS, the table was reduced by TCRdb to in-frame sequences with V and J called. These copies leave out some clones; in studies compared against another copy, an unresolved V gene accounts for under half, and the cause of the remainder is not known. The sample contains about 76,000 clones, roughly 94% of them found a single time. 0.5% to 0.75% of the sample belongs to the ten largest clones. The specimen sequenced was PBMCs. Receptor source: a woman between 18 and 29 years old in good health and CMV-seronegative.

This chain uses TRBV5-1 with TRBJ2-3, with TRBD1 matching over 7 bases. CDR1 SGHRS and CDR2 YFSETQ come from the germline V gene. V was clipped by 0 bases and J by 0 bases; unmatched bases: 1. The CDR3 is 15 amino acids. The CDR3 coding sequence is TGCGCCAGCAGCTTGGGGGGACAGAGCACAGATACGCAGTATTTT. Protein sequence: CASSLGGQSTDTQYF.

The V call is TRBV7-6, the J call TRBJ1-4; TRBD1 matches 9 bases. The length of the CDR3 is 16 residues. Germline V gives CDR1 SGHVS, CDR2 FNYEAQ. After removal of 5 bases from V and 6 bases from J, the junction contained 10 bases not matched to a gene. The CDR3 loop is CASSPWVGQGDEKLFF. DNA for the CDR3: TGTGCCAGCAGCCCGTGGGTGGGACAGGGAGATGAAAAACTGTTTTTT. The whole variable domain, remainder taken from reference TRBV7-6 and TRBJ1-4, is GAGVSQSPRYKVTKRGQDVALRCDPISGHVSLYWYRQALGQGPEFLTYFNYEAQQDKSGLPNDRFSAERPEGSISTLTIQRTEQRDSAMYRCASSPWVGQGDEKLFFGSGTQLSVL.

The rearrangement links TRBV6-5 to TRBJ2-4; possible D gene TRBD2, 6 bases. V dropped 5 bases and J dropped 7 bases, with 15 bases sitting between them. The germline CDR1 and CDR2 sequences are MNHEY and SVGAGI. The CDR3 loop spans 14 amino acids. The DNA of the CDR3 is TGTGCCAGCAGTGCCCCGGGCGGGATCAACATTCAGTACTTC. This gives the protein CASSAPGGINIQYF.

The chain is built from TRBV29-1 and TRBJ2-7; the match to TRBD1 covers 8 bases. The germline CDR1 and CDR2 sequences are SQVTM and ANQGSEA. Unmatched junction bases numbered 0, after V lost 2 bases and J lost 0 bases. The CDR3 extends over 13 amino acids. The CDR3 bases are TGCAGCGTTGAAACAGGGGGCTCCTACGAGCAGTACTTC. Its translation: CSVETGGSYEQYF.

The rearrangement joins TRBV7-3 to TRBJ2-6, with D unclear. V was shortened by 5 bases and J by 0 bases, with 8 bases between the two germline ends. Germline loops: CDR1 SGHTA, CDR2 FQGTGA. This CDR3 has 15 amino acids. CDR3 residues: CASSPQISGANVLTF. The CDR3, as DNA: TGTGCCAGCAGCCCGCAGATCTCTGGGGCCAACGTCCTGACTTTC.

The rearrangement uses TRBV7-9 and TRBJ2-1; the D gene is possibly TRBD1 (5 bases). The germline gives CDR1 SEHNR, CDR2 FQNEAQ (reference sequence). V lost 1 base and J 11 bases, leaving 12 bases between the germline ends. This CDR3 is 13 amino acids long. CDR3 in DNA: TGTGCCAGCAGCTTAGATTTTAAGGGGCAGCAGTTCTTC. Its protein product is CASSLDFKGQQFF. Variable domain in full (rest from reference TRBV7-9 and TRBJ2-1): DTGVSQNPRHKITKRGQNVTFRCDPISEHNRLYWYRQTLGQGPEFLTYFQNEAQLEKSRLLSDRFSAERPKGSFSTLEIQRTEQGDSAMYLCASSLDFKGQQFFGPGTRLTVL.

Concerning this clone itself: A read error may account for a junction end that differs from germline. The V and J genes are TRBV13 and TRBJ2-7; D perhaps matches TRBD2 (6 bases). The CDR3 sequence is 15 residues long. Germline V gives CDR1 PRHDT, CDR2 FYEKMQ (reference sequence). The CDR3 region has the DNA TGTGTCAGCAGCTCCCGGGACTCGACCATCTACGAGCAGTACTTC. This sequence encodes CVSSSRDSTIYEQYF.

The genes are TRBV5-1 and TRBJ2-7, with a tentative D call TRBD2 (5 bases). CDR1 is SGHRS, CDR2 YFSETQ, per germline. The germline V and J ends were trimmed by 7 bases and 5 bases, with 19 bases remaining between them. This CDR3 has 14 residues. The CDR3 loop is CASFLYGNRDEQYF. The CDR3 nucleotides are TGCGCCAGCTTTCTTTACGGGAACCGGGACGAGCAGTACTTC.

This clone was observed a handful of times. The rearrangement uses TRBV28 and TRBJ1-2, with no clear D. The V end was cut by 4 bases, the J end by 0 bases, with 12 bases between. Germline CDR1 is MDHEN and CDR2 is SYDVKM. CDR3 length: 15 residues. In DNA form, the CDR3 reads TGTGCCAGCAGTTCCCCCGGCGGAGCTAACTATGGCTACACCTTC. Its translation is CASSSPGGANYGYTF.

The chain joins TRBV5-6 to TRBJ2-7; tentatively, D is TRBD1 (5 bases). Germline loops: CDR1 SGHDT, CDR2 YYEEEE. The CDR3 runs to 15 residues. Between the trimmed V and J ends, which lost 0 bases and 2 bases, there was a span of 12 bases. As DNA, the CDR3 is TGTGCCAGCAGCTTGGTAGGCAGGGCGGCCTACGAGCAGTACTTC. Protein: CASSLVGRAAYEQYF.

This CDR3 is CASSWEGEQFF. CDR3 nucleotide sequence: TGCGCCAGCAGCTGGGAGGGCGAGCAGTTCTTC. The chain combines TRBV5-1 with TRBJ2-1; 7 bases align to TRBD2. The germline CDR1 and CDR2 sequences are SGHRS and YFSETQ. The CDR3 has 11 amino acids. The V segment lost 3 bases and the J segment 10 bases; nucleotides outside the gene matches: 1. Full variable domain (missing parts from reference TRBV5-1 and TRBJ2-1): KAGVTQTPRYLIKTRGQQVTLSCSPISGHRSVSWYQQTPGQGLQFLFEYFSETQRNKGNFPGRFSGRQFSNSRSEMNVSTLELGDSALYLCASSWEGEQFFGPGTRLTVL.

CDR3: CASSLGGSQETQYF. The CDR3 DNA reads as TGCGCCAGCAGCTTGGGTGGCAGCCAAGAGACCCAGTACTTC. This chain connects TRBV5-1 to TRBJ2-5, with D uncertain. This CDR3 has 14 amino acids. Germline V CDR1 and CDR2: SGHRS, YFSETQ. V shed 0 bases and J shed 1 base, with 7 bases lying between them.

The CDR3, as DNA: TGCGCCAGCAGCTTGGAAGGCAGGGGGGTCGATGAGCAGTTCTTC. Translation gives CASSLEGRGVDEQFF. The V gene is TRBV5-1, the J gene TRBJ2-1, with D perhaps TRBD1 (7 bases). The length of the CDR3 is 15 residues. V dropped 0 bases and J dropped 8 bases, with 15 bases sitting between them. In germline, CDR1 is SGHRS, CDR2 YFSETQ. The whole variable domain, filled in from reference TRBV5-1 and TRBJ2-1, reads KAGVTQTPRYLIKTRGQQVTLSCSPISGHRSVSWYQQTPGQGLQFLFEYFSETQRNKGNFPGRFSGRQFSNSRSEMNVSTLELGDSALYLCASSLEGRGVDEQFFGPGTRLTVL.

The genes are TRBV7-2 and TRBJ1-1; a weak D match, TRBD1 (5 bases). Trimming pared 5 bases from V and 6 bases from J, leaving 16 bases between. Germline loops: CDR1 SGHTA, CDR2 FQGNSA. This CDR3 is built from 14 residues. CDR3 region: CASSLHGGRSEAFF. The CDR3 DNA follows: TGTGCCAGCAGCCTGCACGGGGGGAGGTCTGAAGCTTTCTTT.

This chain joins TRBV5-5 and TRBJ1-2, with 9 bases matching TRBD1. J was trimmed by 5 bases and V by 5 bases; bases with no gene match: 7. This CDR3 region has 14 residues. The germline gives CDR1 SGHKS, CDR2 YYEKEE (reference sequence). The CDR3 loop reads CASSKTGGRYGYTF. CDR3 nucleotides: TGTGCCAGCAGTAAGACAGGGGGAAGGTATGGCTACACCTTC. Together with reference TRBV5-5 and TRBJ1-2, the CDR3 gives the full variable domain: DAGVTQSPTHLIKTRGQQVTLRCSPISGHKSVSWYQQVLGQGPQFIFQYYEKEERGRGNFPDRFSARQFPNYSSELNVNALLLGDSALYLCASSKTGGRYGYTFGSGTRLTVV.

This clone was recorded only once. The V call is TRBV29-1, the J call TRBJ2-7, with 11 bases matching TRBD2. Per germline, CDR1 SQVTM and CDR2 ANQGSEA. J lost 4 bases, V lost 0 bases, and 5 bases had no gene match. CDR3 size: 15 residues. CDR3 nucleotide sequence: TGCAGCGTTGAAGAGATACTAGCGGGAGCATACGAGCAGTACTTC. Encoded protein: CSVEEILAGAYEQYF.

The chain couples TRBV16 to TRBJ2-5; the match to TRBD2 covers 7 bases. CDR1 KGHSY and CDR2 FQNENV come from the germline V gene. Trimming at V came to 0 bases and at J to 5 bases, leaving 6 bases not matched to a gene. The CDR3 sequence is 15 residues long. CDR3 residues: CASSQSGGIVETQYF. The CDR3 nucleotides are TGTGCCAGCAGCCAATCGGGGGGGATTGTGGAGACCCAGTACTTC.

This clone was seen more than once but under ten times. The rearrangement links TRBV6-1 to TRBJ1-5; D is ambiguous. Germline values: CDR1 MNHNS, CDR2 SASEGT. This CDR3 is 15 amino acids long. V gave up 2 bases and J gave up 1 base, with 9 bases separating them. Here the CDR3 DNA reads TGTGCCAGCAGTGAATACGGGGTGAGCAATCAGCCCCAGCATTTT. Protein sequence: CASSEYGVSNQPQHF.

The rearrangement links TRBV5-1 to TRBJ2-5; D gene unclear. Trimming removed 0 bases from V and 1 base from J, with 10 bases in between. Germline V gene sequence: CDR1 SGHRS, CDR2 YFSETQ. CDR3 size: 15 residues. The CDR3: CASSLDWWAQETQYF. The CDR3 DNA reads TGCGCCAGCAGCTTGGATTGGTGGGCCCAAGAGACCCAGTACTTC.

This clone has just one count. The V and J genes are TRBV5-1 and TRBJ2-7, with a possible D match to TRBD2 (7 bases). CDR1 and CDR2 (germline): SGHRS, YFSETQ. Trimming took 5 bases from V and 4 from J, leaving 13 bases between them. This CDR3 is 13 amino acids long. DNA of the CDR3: TGCGCCAGCAGTTCGGGGGGCGCGTACGAGCAGTACTTC. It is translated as CASSSGGAYEQYF.

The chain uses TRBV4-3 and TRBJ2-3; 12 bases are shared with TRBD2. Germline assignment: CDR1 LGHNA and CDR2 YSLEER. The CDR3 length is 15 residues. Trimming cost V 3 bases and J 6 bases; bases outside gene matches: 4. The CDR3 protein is CASSQLAGGLDTQYF. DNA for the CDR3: TGCGCCAGCAGCCAGCTAGCGGGGGGGCTGGATACGCAGTATTTT.